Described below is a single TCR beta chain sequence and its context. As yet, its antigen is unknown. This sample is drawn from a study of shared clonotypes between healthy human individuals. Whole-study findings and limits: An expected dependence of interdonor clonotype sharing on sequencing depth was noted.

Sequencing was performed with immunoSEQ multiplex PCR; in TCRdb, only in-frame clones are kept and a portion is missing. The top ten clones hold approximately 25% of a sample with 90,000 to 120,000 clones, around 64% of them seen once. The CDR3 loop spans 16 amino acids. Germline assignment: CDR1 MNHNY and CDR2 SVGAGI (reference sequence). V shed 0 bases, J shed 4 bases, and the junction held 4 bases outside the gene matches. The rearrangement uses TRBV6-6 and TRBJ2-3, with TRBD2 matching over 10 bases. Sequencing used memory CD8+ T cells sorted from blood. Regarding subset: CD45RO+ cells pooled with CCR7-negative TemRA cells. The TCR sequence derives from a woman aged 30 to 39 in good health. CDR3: CASSYSILAGPDTQYF. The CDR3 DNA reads TGTGCCAGCAGTTACTCGATACTAGCGGGACCAGATACGCAGTATTTT.